The next 15 T cell receptor beta chains were all read from a single sample in a study of OX40 agonist ivuxolimab in advanced cancers. Receptor libraries were prepared by the immunoSEQ multiplex PCR assay. The clones in this table, taken by TCRdb from immuneACCESS, are in-frame only. Not every clone is retained; where verified, under half of the shortfall comes from an unresolved V gene, and the cause of the rest is unknown. The sample table holds 50,000 to 75,000 clones, of which around 86% were seen once. Around 0.38% of the sample rests with the top ten. The sequenced sample was CD4+ or CD8+ T cells sorted from blood, obtained in a trial of the OX40 agonist ivuxolimab. All receptors come from an adult with an advanced solid tumor such as melanoma, head and neck, liver or kidney cancer.

This chain uses TRBV29-1 with TRBJ1-2; 9 bases match TRBD1. J lost 4 bases, V lost 7 bases, and 13 bases had no gene match. The length of the CDR3 is 15 residues. Germline CDR1 is SQVTM and CDR2 is ANQGSEA. The CDR3 here is CSAVPTGGGSYGYTF. DNA of the CDR3: TGCAGCGCCGTCCCCACAGGGGGCGGGTCCTATGGCTACACCTTC. The variable domain in full, with the rest retrieved from reference TRBV29-1 and TRBJ1-2, is SAVISQKPSRDICQRGTSLTIQCQVDSQVTMMFWYRQQPGQSLTLIATANQGSEATYESGFVIDKFPISRPNLTFSTLTVSNMSPEDSSIYLCSAVPTGGGSYGYTFGSGTRLTVV.

The rearrangement joins TRBV28 to TRBJ2-1, with TRBD2 matching over 10 bases. CDR1 and CDR2 from the germline V gene are MDHEN and SYDVKM. The CDR3 totals 14 residues. The V segment lost 6 bases and the J segment 4 bases; nucleotides outside the gene matches: 3. CDR3 residues: CASRLLAGYNEQFF. The CDR3 DNA reads TGTGCCAGCAGACTACTAGCGGGGTACAATGAGCAGTTCTTC.

This clone appeared a few times. The chain couples TRBV6-5 to TRBJ2-3; 10 bases are a match to TRBD2. In germline, CDR1 is MNHEY, CDR2 SVGAGI. The CDR3 totals 14 residues. After removal of 6 bases from V and 7 bases from J, the junction contained 7 bases not matched to a gene. The CDR3 DNA reads TGTGCCAGCAGCGTAGCGGGAGGACGTTATACGCAGTATTTT. Amino acid sequence: CASSVAGGRYTQYF.

J is TRBJ2-2 and V is TRBV18, with TRBD2 as a possible D gene (6 bases). V lost 3 bases, J lost 1 base, and 12 bases lay in between. The CDR3 runs to 16 residues. From germline, CDR1 is KGHSH and CDR2 LQKENI. The CDR3 spells CASSPIAAGNTGELFF. DNA for the CDR3: TGTGCCAGCTCACCTATAGCGGCCGGGAACACCGGGGAGCTGTTTTTT.

CDR3 DNA: TGCAGTGCTAGCGGAGAGACCCAGTACTTC. Protein: CSASGETQYF. The J gene is TRBJ2-5, the V gene TRBV20-1; D gene uncertain. The germline CDR1 and CDR2 sequences are DFQATT and SNEGSKA (reference sequence). V was cut by 3 bases and J by 4 bases, with 3 bases left in between. The CDR3 runs 10 residues.

This rearrangement joins TRBV10-3 to TRBJ2-5, with a weak D call TRBD1 (7 bases). The V end lost 6 bases, the J end lost 5 bases, and 19 bases lay between the germline ends. Germline V gene sequence: CDR1 ENHRY, CDR2 SYGVKD. The CDR3 sequence is 15 residues long. The CDR3, as DNA: TGTGCCATCAGGCGAAGACAGGGAGGTTCGGAGACCCAGTACTTC. It yields the protein CAIRRRQGGSETQYF.

The chain has TRBV11-2 and TRBJ1-4; TRBD1 aligns across 7 bases. Losses at the gene ends were 5 bases for V and 3 bases for J; bases not matched to a gene: 3. Germline lookup yields CDR1 SGHAT and CDR2 FQNNGV. There are 14 residues in the CDR3. In DNA, the CDR3 is TGTGCCAGCAGCCAGGGGGTGGCTAATGAAAAACTGTTTTTT. It translates to CASSQGVANEKLFF.

J is TRBJ1-4 and V is TRBV19; 10 nucleotides align to TRBD1. The CDR3 consists of 15 residues. Germline assignment: CDR1 LNHDA and CDR2 SQIVND (reference sequence). Trimming took 9 bases from V and 5 from J; bases not matched to a gene: 9. The CDR3 is CASRIPGQGNEKLFF. The CDR3 DNA follows: TGTGCCAGCCGCATTCCGGGACAGGGGAATGAAAAACTGTTTTTT. Looking up the rest from reference TRBV19 and TRBJ1-4 gives the full variable domain: DGGITQSPKYLFRKEGQNVTLSCEQNLNHDAMYWYRQDPGQGLRLIYYSQIVNDFQKGDIAEGYSVSREKKESFPLTVTSAQKNPTAFYLCASRIPGQGNEKLFFGSGTQLSVL.

The V and J genes are TRBV27 and TRBJ2-1; D gene unclear. In germline, CDR1 is MNHEY, CDR2 SMNVEV (reference sequence). Trimming cost V 6 bases and J 4 bases, with 4 bases left between them. The CDR3 contains 11 residues. The CDR3 coding sequence is TGTGCCAGCAGGGCGTACAATGAGCAGTTCTTC. Its protein product is CASRAYNEQFF.

The chain is built from TRBV28 and TRBJ1-1; 8 nucleotides align to TRBD1. The V gene's germline CDR1 is MDHEN and CDR2 SYDVKM. J lost 5 bases, V lost 0 bases, and 5 bases had no gene match. The CDR3 is 15 amino acids. As DNA, the CDR3 is TGTGCCAGCAGTTTATGGACAGGGGACGCGACTGAAGCTTTCTTT. Translation gives CASSLWTGDATEAFF.

V and J are TRBV27 and TRBJ2-1; 7 bases map to TRBD2. The CDR3 length is 12 residues. Per germline, CDR1 MNHEY and CDR2 SMNVEV (reference sequence). The V gene end was trimmed by 7 bases and the J gene end by 10 bases; junction bases not matched to a gene: 7. CDR3 coding DNA: TGTGCCAGCACCCAGGCGGGAGCGGAGCAGTTCTTC. It yields the protein CASTQAGAEQFF.

The chain has TRBV11-2 and TRBJ2-3; the D gene is possibly TRBD2 (6 bases). V was cut by 7 bases and J by 1 base, with 15 bases left in between. The CDR3 covers 15 residues. CDR1 is SGHAT, CDR2 FQNNGV, per germline. CDR3 amino acids: CASNPLAARTDTQYF. DNA for the CDR3: TGTGCCAGCAACCCGTTAGCGGCCCGCACAGATACGCAGTATTTT.

The J gene is TRBJ2-6, the V gene TRBV28; D not resolved. The germline gives CDR1 MDHEN, CDR2 SYDVKM. V was pared by 5 bases and J by 0 bases, with 11 bases between. This CDR3 region has 16 residues. The CDR3 region is CASSPRRHSGANVLTF. The DNA for the CDR3 is TGTGCCAGCAGTCCCCGACGCCACTCTGGGGCCAACGTCCTGACTTTC.

In DNA, the CDR3 is TGTGCCACCAGCAGAGCCCGTTGGGACAAAGACTCCTACGAGCAGTACTTC. This sequence encodes CATSRARWDKDSYEQYF. The V and J genes are TRBV15 and TRBJ2-7; a weak D match, TRBD1 (6 bases). V lost 1 base, J lost 0 bases, and 16 bases lay in between. Germline CDR1 is LNHNV and CDR2 is YYDKDF (reference sequence). This CDR3 region has 17 residues.

The V call is TRBV7-9, the J call TRBJ2-1, with 10 bases lining up with TRBD2. From germline, CDR1 is SEHNR and CDR2 FQNEAQ (reference sequence). The CDR3 runs to 15 residues. Germline trimming cut 1 base from V and 9 bases from J; bases unmatched to any gene: 6. The CDR3 region has the DNA TGTGCCAGCAGCTTAGGGCTAGCGGGAGTCGGTGAGCAGTTCTTC. Translated: CASSLGLAGVGEQFF. Variable domain in full (rest from reference TRBV7-9 and TRBJ2-1): DTGVSQNPRHKITKRGQNVTFRCDPISEHNRLYWYRQTLGQGPEFLTYFQNEAQLEKSRLLSDRFSAERPKGSFSTLEIQRTEQGDSAMYLCASSLGLAGVGEQFFGPGTRLTVL.